The entry that follows covers one T cell receptor (beta chain) sequence. The target antigen is unknown. TCRdb keeps only in-frame clones here, not all; method: immunoSEQ multiplex PCR. The table has 150,000 to 200,000 clones, about 85% seen once; the top ten hold over 2%. This specimen belongs to a study of cytomegalovirus exposure and HLA in healthy donors. Study context: The 110 or so validation repertoires, a later analysis reported, used the same platform as the approximately 670 first-cohort repertoires.

The study, taken as a whole, reports: One later analysis, an examination of the roughly 110 validation repertoires, found that first-cohort TCR clusters tended to co-occur in them. A few CMV-associated chains proved CMV antigen-specific in vitro. High sensitivity and specificity were reportedly achieved when the classifier diagnosed cytomegalovirus status.

V was shortened by 4 bases and J by 5 bases, with 14 bases between the two germline ends. Germline CDR1 reads SEHNR; CDR2 reads FQNEAQ (reference sequence). The CDR3 length is 14 residues. This sequence was found in a man aged 25 to 40 in good health and CMV-seropositive. The V call is TRBV7-9, the J call TRBJ2-5; the D gene is possibly TRBD1 (7 bases). Sequencing was carried out using PBMCs. This CDR3 reads CASSWAGQRETQYF. The CDR3 nucleotides are TGTGCCAGCAGCTGGGCGGGACAGAGGGAGACCCAGTACTTC. Looking up the rest from reference TRBV7-9 and TRBJ2-5 gives the full variable domain: DTGVSQNPRHKITKRGQNVTFRCDPISEHNRLYWYRQTLGQGPEFLTYFQNEAQLEKSRLLSDRFSAERPKGSFSTLEIQRTEQGDSAMYLCASSWAGQRETQYFGPGTRLLVL.